These 22 T cell receptor beta chains were sequenced from one sample in a study of blood T cell repertoires in COVID-19. Sequencing was performed with immunoSEQ multiplex PCR; in TCRdb, only in-frame clones are kept and a portion is missing. The data show around 170,000 clones, approximately 82% seen once. The specimen sequenced was peripheral blood. The receptor source for this set is a man in his 70s who had recovered from COVID-19.

The chain uses TRBV12-3 or TRBV12-4 and TRBJ1-3; weak D call: TRBD1 (5 bases). Trimming cost V 8 bases and J 0 bases, with 8 bases left between them. The CDR3 extends over 13 amino acids. CDR3: CASRRVSGNTIYF. Here the CDR3 DNA reads TGTGCCAGCCGCAGGGTCTCTGGAAACACCATATATTTT.

The V call is TRBV9, the J call TRBJ2-7; 8 positions match TRBD1. The CDR3 is 16 amino acids. Trimming took 0 bases from V and 2 from J; bases not matched to a gene: 7. Per germline, CDR1 SGDLS and CDR2 YYNGEE. CDR3 sequence reads: CASSVEVGTGTYEQYF. CDR3 sequence (DNA): TGTGCCAGCAGCGTAGAGGTTGGGACAGGAACCTACGAGCAGTACTTC.

V usage is TRBV18 and J usage is TRBJ1-1; no clear D. This CDR3 is built from 13 residues. The germline V and J ends were trimmed by 0 bases and 2 bases, with 4 bases remaining between them. Germline V gives CDR1 KGHSH, CDR2 LQKENI. CDR3 in amino acids: CASSPPANTEAFF. For the CDR3, the DNA is TGTGCCAGCTCACCACCGGCAAACACTGAAGCTTTCTTT.

This rearrangement joins TRBV5-1 to TRBJ2-2, with TRBD2 matching 10 bases. With V trimmed by 3 bases and J by 5 bases, 10 bases remained unmatched. This CDR3 spans 17 amino acids. Germline V gives CDR1 SGHRS, CDR2 YFSETQ. The CDR3 loop reads CASSSVPSGSRTGELFF. CDR3 DNA: TGCGCCAGCAGCTCCGTACCTAGCGGGAGTCGGACCGGGGAGCTGTTTTTT. The whole variable domain, filled in from reference TRBV5-1 and TRBJ2-2, reads KAGVTQTPRYLIKTRGQQVTLSCSPISGHRSVSWYQQTPGQGLQFLFEYFSETQRNKGNFPGRFSGRQFSNSRSEMNVSTLELGDSALYLCASSSVPSGSRTGELFFGEGSRLTVL.

V usage is TRBV4-2 and J usage is TRBJ2-7; D may be TRBD2 (6 bases). Trimming removed 0 bases at V and 2 bases at J, with 14 bases between. This CDR3 has 16 amino acids. In germline, CDR1 is LGHNA, CDR2 YNFKEQ. The CDR3 loop reads CASSQDRIAETYEQYF. The CDR3 bases are TGTGCCAGCAGCCAAGATAGGATAGCGGAGACCTACGAGCAGTACTTC.

J is TRBJ2-5 and V is TRBV7-3; possible D gene TRBD1, 6 bases. CDR3 length: 15 residues. Deletions cut 1 base from V and 5 bases from J, with 14 bases between. Germline V gives CDR1 SGHTA, CDR2 FQGTGA. CDR3 residues: CASSLSLGAGETQYF. The CDR3 region has the DNA TGTGCCAGCAGCTTAAGTCTGGGGGCCGGTGAGACCCAGTACTTC.

This clone was detected only once. V and J are TRBV24-1 and TRBJ1-1, with D perhaps matching TRBD1 (6 bases). V dropped 2 bases and J dropped 0 bases, with 12 bases sitting between them. This CDR3 spans 16 amino acids. Germline CDR1 is KGHDR and CDR2 is SFDVKD. CDR3 sequence: CATSDSSPGVNTEAFF. The CDR3 DNA reads TGTGCCACCAGTGATTCGTCCCCAGGGGTGAACACTGAAGCTTTCTTT.

This chain links TRBV18 with TRBJ1-5, with 8 bases fitting TRBD1. V shed 6 bases, J shed 6 bases, and the junction held 10 bases outside the gene matches. The CDR3 spans 15 residues. CDR1 and CDR2 from the germline V gene are KGHSH and LQKENI. The CDR3 reads CASSPGQGSAQPQHF. The CDR3 DNA reads as TGTGCCAGCTCGCCTGGACAGGGAAGCGCTCAGCCCCAGCATTTT. Using reference TRBV18 and TRBJ1-5 for the parts outside the CDR3, the full variable domain is NAGVMQNPRHLVRRRGQEARLRCSPMKGHSHVYWYRQLPEEGLKFMVYLQKENIIDESGMPKERFSAEFPKEGPSILRIQQVVRGDSAAYFCASSPGQGSAQPQHFGDGTRLSIL.

The chain carries TRBV12-5 and TRBJ2-2; 8 bases match TRBD1. V trimming: 3 bases; J trimming: 5 bases; junction bases outside the gene matches: 5. CDR1 and CDR2 (germline): LGHNT, FRNRAP. The CDR3 consists of 15 residues. This CDR3 reads CASGFGQGVTGELFF. CDR3 DNA: TGTGCTAGTGGTTTTGGACAGGGAGTGACCGGGGAGCTGTTTTTT.

This chain links TRBV28 with TRBJ1-5, with 7 nucleotides matching TRBD1. There are 14 residues in the CDR3. The germline CDR1 and CDR2 sequences are MDHEN and SYDVKM. The trim removed 6 bases at V and 1 base at J, leaving 3 bases unmatched. The DNA of the CDR3 is TGTGCCAGCAGGACCAGGGGGAGCAATCAGCCCCAGCATTTT. Translating it yields CASRTRGSNQPQHF.

The rearrangement links TRBV3-1 (or the pseudogene TRBV3-2) to TRBJ2-5, with D perhaps matching TRBD1 (6 bases). V lost 4 bases, J lost 3 bases, and 6 bases lay in between. Per germline, CDR1 LGHDT and CDR2 YNNKEL (reference sequence). The CDR3 extends over 12 amino acids. Here the CDR3 DNA reads TGTGCCAGCAGCCGGACAGAAGAGACCCAGTACTTC. Its protein is CASSRTEETQYF.

The chain carries TRBV18 and TRBJ2-7, with D perhaps matching TRBD2 (5 bases). Germline CDR1 KGHSH, CDR2 LQKENI. This CDR3 contains 15 residues. V was shortened by 3 bases and J by 3 bases, with 15 bases between the two germline ends. The CDR3 DNA is TGTGCCAGCTCACCCCCGGGAAGCGGCTACTACGAGCAGTACTTC. It specifies CASSPPGSGYYEQYF.

This chain connects TRBV3-1 (or the pseudogene TRBV3-2) to TRBJ1-1; D remains ambiguous. The CDR3 totals 14 residues. The germline gives CDR1 LGHDT, CDR2 YNNKEL (reference sequence). With 0 bases removed from V and 8 bases from J, the gap between germline ends came to 13 bases. For the CDR3, the DNA is TGTGCCAGCAGCCAAGAGGGAGGGCGCCTGGAAGCTTTCTTT. Protein: CASSQEGGRLEAFF.

This chain uses TRBV10-3 with TRBJ1-1, with 10 bases that match TRBD1. V trimming: 10 bases; J trimming: 2 bases; junction bases outside the gene matches: 4. Per the germline V gene, CDR1 is ENHRY and CDR2 is SYGVKD. The CDR3 covers 13 residues. CDR3 residues: CASGTGDNTEAFF. CDR3 in DNA: TGTGCCAGCGGGACAGGGGACAACACTGAAGCTTTCTTT.

In DNA, the CDR3 is TGTGCCAGCAGCCCTCCGGGACTAGCGGGATTCCGGAACATTCAGTACTTC. This codes for CASSPPGLAGFRNIQYF. The rearrangement uses TRBV7-2 and TRBJ2-4, with 13 bases identical to TRBD2. The CDR3 totals 17 residues. Germline values: CDR1 SGHTA, CDR2 FQGNSA. Losses at the gene ends were 5 bases for V and 7 bases for J; bases not matched to a gene: 11.

The J gene is TRBJ1-4, the V gene TRBV7-8, with D perhaps TRBD1 (6 bases). The germline V and J ends were trimmed by 4 bases and 7 bases, with 13 bases remaining between them. In germline, CDR1 is SGHVS, CDR2 FQNEAQ. The CDR3 consists of 14 residues. The CDR3 spells CASSSRGRGEKLFF. CDR3 in DNA: TGTGCCAGCAGCTCGAGGGGGAGAGGTGAAAAACTGTTTTTT.

The chain recombines TRBV10-3 with TRBJ2-2; 7 bases are a match to TRBD1. The J segment lost 2 bases and the V segment lost 6 bases, leaving 6 bases of the junction unmatched. The CDR3 has 15 amino acids. Germline CDR1 ENHRY, CDR2 SYGVKD. The CDR3 sequence: CAISSGTVNTGELFF. Here the CDR3 DNA reads TGTGCCATCAGCTCCGGGACAGTCAACACCGGGGAGCTGTTTTTT.

This chain uses TRBV6-5 with TRBJ2-7; possibly TRBD2 for D (5 bases). This CDR3 spans 12 amino acids. V lost 4 bases and J 6 bases, leaving 10 bases between the germline ends. From germline, CDR1 is MNHEY and CDR2 SVGAGI. The CDR3 sequence: CASSFRAGEQYF. CDR3 in DNA: TGTGCCAGCAGTTTTCGGGCGGGCGAGCAGTACTTC.

The chain uses TRBV2 and TRBJ1-2; the D gene is possibly TRBD1 (5 bases). V was shortened by 6 bases and J by 6 bases, with 11 bases between the two germline ends. Germline V gives CDR1 SNHLY, CDR2 FYNNEI. CDR3 length equals 12 residues. The CDR3 nucleotides are TGTGCCAGCAGAATGGACAACGATGGCTACACCTTC. Translation gives CASRMDNDGYTF.

V and J are TRBV5-1 and TRBJ1-5, with D possibly TRBD1 on 6 matching bases. With 0 bases removed from V and 6 bases from J, the gap between germline ends came to 10 bases. The CDR3 is 14 residues long. Germline V gene sequence: CDR1 SGHRS, CDR2 YFSETQ. The CDR3 nucleotides are TGCGCCAGCAGCTTGGGCGGGGGCTTTCAGCCCCAGCATTTT. Translation gives CASSLGGGFQPQHF.

V gene TRBV7-2 combines with J gene TRBJ2-2, with 8 bases aligning to TRBD2. Germline CDR1 is SGHTA and CDR2 is FQGNSA. This CDR3 contains 16 residues. The trim removed 5 bases at V and 5 bases at J, leaving 10 bases unmatched. The DNA for the CDR3 is TGTGCCAGCAGCCCTCCGGCGGGAGGTTTAACCGGGGAGCTGTTTTTT. Protein product: CASSPPAGGLTGELFF.

The genes are TRBV28 and TRBJ1-4, with 9 bases lining up with TRBD1. The CDR3 covers 12 residues. J was trimmed by 9 bases and V by 11 bases; bases with no gene match: 7. The germline CDR1 and CDR2 sequences are MDHEN and SYDVKM. The CDR3 sequence is CASGTGSKKLFF. DNA of the CDR3: TGTGCCTCTGGGACAGGGTCGAAAAAACTGTTTTTT.